This TCR beta chain was sequenced during a study of tumor-infiltrating lymphocytes in primary liver carcinoma. The CDR3 consists of 12 residues. Study results and limitations: Tumors and blood were compared for top-250-clone fraction, and tumors had the significantly higher value (p = 0.039).

Comment on this clonotype: As yet, its antigen is unknown. One junction end disagrees with the germline gene, perhaps due to a read error.

Total RNA (roughly 0.45 ug) served as template for TCR beta cDNA synthesis primed by a constant-region primer. Three nested multiplex PCR rounds, a slightly modified ARM-PCR method, built the TCR beta libraries. The two initial PCR rounds, about 9 cycles each, used TRBV1-TRBV30 forward and C-beta reverse primers. TCRdb fed the multiplex PCR reads into MiXCR, producing one record per CDR3 protein. This table holds 250,000 to 350,000 distinct CDR3 sequences, 58% found once. Unsorted whole blood supplied the blood RNA, and germline DNA was isolated too. The sequenced sample was peripheral blood. The V call is TRBV12-3 or TRBV12-4, the J call TRBJ2-7, with unresolved D. The sequence was obtained from a woman aged 30 to 39 with primary liver carcinoma and hepatitis B virus infection. Here the CDR3 reads CASSPDPSGQNF. CDR3 bases: TGTGCCAGCAGCCCAGACCCGTCCGGGCAGAACTTC.